What follows are 4 T cell receptor beta chains derived from one specimen sequenced in a study of OX40 agonist ivuxolimab in advanced cancers. The data were produced by immunoSEQ multiplex PCR, yet TCRdb's version contains in-frame clones alone and is incomplete. The table shows about 40,000 clones, with about 80% occurring only once. Material: CD4+ or CD8+ T cells sorted from blood, obtained in a trial of the OX40 agonist ivuxolimab. The receptors come from an adult with an advanced solid tumor such as melanoma, head and neck, liver or kidney cancer.

This chain connects TRBV7-7 to TRBJ2-5; D ambiguous. The V end lost 4 bases, the J end lost 2 bases, and 14 bases lay between the germline ends. The CDR3 totals 15 residues. Germline V gene data show CDR1 as SSHAT and CDR2 as FNYEAQ (reference sequence). CDR3 in DNA: TGTGCCAGCAGCTCTACAAGACGCCCTCAAGAGACCCAGTACTTC. Translation gives CASSSTRRPQETQYF.

The chain recombines TRBV6-5 with TRBJ2-7; D might be TRBD1 (5 bases). Trimming took off 0 bases at V and 5 bases at J, with 11 bases between the two ends. The length of the CDR3 is 14 residues. CDR1 and CDR2 (germline): MNHEY, SVGAGI. The CDR3: CASSYSGAADEQYF. In DNA form, the CDR3 reads TGTGCCAGCAGTTACTCAGGGGCCGCGGACGAGCAGTACTTC.

V is TRBV6-5 and J is TRBJ1-4, with a weak D call TRBD1 (5 bases). Germline loops: CDR1 MNHEY, CDR2 SVGAGI. Trimming took 0 bases from V and 4 from J, leaving 12 bases between them. This CDR3 is 16 amino acids long. CDR3 in DNA: TGTGCCAGCAGTTACTCGTCTACAGGCCGTAATGAAAAACTGTTTTTT. This gives the protein CASSYSSTGRNEKLFF.

The rearrangement links TRBV23-1 to TRBJ1-2, with D hard to call. TRBV23-1 is an open reading frame, and its role is uncertain. The CDR3 extends over 9 amino acids. Trimming cost V 4 bases and J 8 bases, with 2 bases left between them. CDR3 DNA: TGCGCCAGCAGTCCGGGCTACACCTTC. Amino acids: CASSPGYTF.